Listed below are T cell receptor beta chains from one sample, sequenced in a study of CD8 T cells in ankylosing spondylitis. TCRdb re-derived calls from the 5' RACE reads in MiXCR, one entry per CDR3 protein. The data contain 500,000 or so distinct CDR3 sequences, about 5.2% of them seen just once; the ten biggest clones take up 3.5%. The sequenced material came from blood, either unsorted or a sorted T cell fraction (not recorded which). These receptors were taken from a male donor with ankylosing spondylitis. The CDR3 runs from the conserved cysteine through the conserved F or W. The order of the fields is J gene, V gene, clone size, D gene, CDR3 DNA, CDR3 protein. The D gene is left open where the match is weak. Expanded clones are given a class, and other clones once, few, many or no size at all.

>TRBJ1-3|TRBV7-2|many|.
TGTGCCAGCAGCTTAGTATGGCGGACGGGAAACACCATATATTTT
CASSLVWRTGNTIYF
>TRBJ2-7|TRBV11-2|many|TRBD2
TGTGCCAGCAGCTTCACCTCACTAGCGGGATTCAACGAGCAGTACTTC
CASSFTSLAGFNEQYF
>TRBJ2-7|TRBV5-5|many|.
TGTGCCAGCAGCTTGGCCCTAGAGTCCGTTTACGAGCAGTACTTC
CASSLALESVYEQYF
>TRBJ1-5|TRBV18|.|TRBD1
TGTGCCAGCTCACTAACAGGGGGCGCGTATCAGCCCCAGCATTTT
CASSLTGGAYQPQHF
>TRBJ2-5|TRBV5-1|.|TRBD1
TGCGCCAGCAGCCTGGGACAGGGTGATGTGACCCAGTACTTC
CASSLGQGDVTQYF
>TRBJ2-7|TRBV7-2|many|.
TGTGCCAGCAGCTTAGCAGGATACTACGAGCAGTACTTC
CASSLAGYYEQYF
>TRBJ2-1|TRBV5-1|many|TRBD2
TGCGCCAGCAGCTGGGGACTAGCGGGAGGAAATGAGCAGTTCTTC
CASSWGLAGGNEQFF
>TRBJ1-6|TRBV20-1|once|TRBD1
TGCAGTGCTTTCCCAGGGGGCTCCTATAATTCACCCCTCCACTTT
CSAFPGGSYNSPLHF
>TRBJ2-6|TRBV11-2|.|.
TGTGCCAGCAGCCCAGTCGGGGGGCAAGGGGCCAACGTCCTGACTTTC
CASSPVGGQGANVLTF
>TRBJ2-1|TRBV12-3/TRBV12-4|many|.
TGTGCCAGCAGTTTTGGTCTGTACAATGAGCAGTTCTTC
CASSFGLYNEQFF
>TRBJ2-3|TRBV5-1|few|TRBD2
TGCGCCAGCAGCCCCACGCTAGCGGGGGGCGCAGATACGCAGTATTTT
CASSPTLAGGADTQYF
>TRBJ2-2|TRBV10-1|many|.
TGCGCCAGCAGTGACGGGGCGGCGAACACCGGGGAGCTGTTTTTT
CASSDGAANTGELFF
>TRBJ2-3|TRBV7-6|.|TRBD2
TGTGCCAGCAGCTTCGGACTAGCGGGACCCATACAAGATACGCAGTATTTT
CASSFGLAGPIQDTQYF
>TRBJ1-3|TRBV12-3/TRBV12-4|many|TRBD1
TGTGCCAGCAGTCCAACAGGGGTGATCGGAAACACCATATATTTT
CASSPTGVIGNTIYF
>TRBJ2-7|TRBV20-1|many|TRBD2
TGCAGTGCTACTAAACTAGCGGGAGACTACGAGCAGTACTTC
CSATKLAGDYEQYF
>TRBJ1-2|TRBV7-2|few|.
TGTGCCAGCAGCTTAGAACGGGGGGGTGGCTACACCTTC
CASSLERGGGYTF
>TRBJ2-7|TRBV11-2|many|.
TGTGCCAGCAGCTTAGTCGGGGGGCGCCGCGAGCAGTACTTC
CASSLVGGRREQYF
>TRBJ2-1|TRBV24-1|many|TRBD1
TGTGCCACCAGTGATTTAAGAGACAGGGGCAATGAGCAGTTCTTC
CATSDLRDRGNEQFF
>TRBJ2-5|TRBV7-2|many|.
TGTGCCAGCAGCTTAGAACGGCAGGCGGAGACCCAGTACTTC
CASSLERQAETQYF
>TRBJ2-3|TRBV4-1|many|TRBD1
TGCGCCAGCAGCCAGGGTACAGGGGGCGCAATACCAGATACGCAGTATTTT
CASSQGTGGAIPDTQYF
>TRBJ1-4|TRBV10-3|many|.
TGTGCCATCCGGGACGGGGGGAATGAAAAACTGTTTTTT
CAIRDGGNEKLFF
>TRBJ2-7|TRBV27|many|.
TGTGCCAGCCGACCTACCCCAAGTTCCTACGAGCAGTACTTC
CASRPTPSSYEQYF
>TRBJ2-7|TRBV20-1|.|TRBD2
TGCAGTGCGGGGGTAGGGACTAGTCTGTCCTACGAGCAGTACTTC
CSAGVGTSLSYEQYF
>TRBJ2-1|TRBV28|few|.
TGTGCCAGCACCAGGTCCTTTAGCTCCTACAATGAGCAGTTCTTC
CASTRSFSSYNEQFF
>TRBJ1-5|TRBV12-3/TRBV12-4|many|.
TGTGCCAGCAGACGGACCTCGGTTCAGCCCCAGCATTTT
CASRRTSVQPQHF
>TRBJ2-5|TRBV12-3/TRBV12-4|many|.
TGTGCCAGCAGTTTCGAGGCGGCCCAGTACTTC
CASSFEAAQYF
>TRBJ1-1|TRBV7-9|many|.
TGTGCCACCGAGCGGGGGAATGATGAAGCTTTCTTT
CATERGNDEAFF
>TRBJ2-7|TRBV24-1|many|TRBD2
TGTGCCACCACCGGGGGGTACGAGCAGTACTTC
CATTGGYEQYF
>TRBJ1-5|TRBV6-5|.|.
TGTGCCAGCAGTTACAATGGCCTAATCAATCAGCCCCAGCATTTT
CASSYNGLINQPQHF
>TRBJ2-2|TRBV11-2|many|TRBD2
TGTGCCAGCAGCTTAGACTTAGCTAGCGGGAGTGTCACCGGGGAGCTGTTTTTT
CASSLDLASGSVTGELFF
>TRBJ2-5|TRBV7-2|many|.
TGTGCCAGCAGCTTCTTCGGTGGGGGACAACAAGAGACCCAGTACTTC
CASSFFGGGQQETQYF
>TRBJ2-3|TRBV5-1|many|.
TGCGCCAGCAGCTTGGGACCCCTTGCTAGCACAGATACGCAGTATTTT
CASSLGPLASTDTQYF
>TRBJ2-2|TRBV29-1|many|.
TGCAGCGTCGTTTCCTCCGGGGGCGAGGACACCGGGGAGCTGTTTTTT
CSVVSSGGEDTGELFF
>TRBJ2-1|TRBV27|few|.
TGTGCCAGCATCAAACGTAGCAGCAGTGAGCAGTTCTTC
CASIKRSSSEQFF
>TRBJ1-2|TRBV7-2|many|.
TGTGCCAGCAGCTTAGAAGTGACAGTTGACTATGGCTACACCTTC
CASSLEVTVDYGYTF
>TRBJ2-7|TRBV12-3/TRBV12-4|many|.
TGTGCCAGCAGTTTCTGGGACGGAGCCTACGAGCAGTACTTC
CASSFWDGAYEQYF
>TRBJ2-1|TRBV24-1|many|TRBD1
TGTGCCACCAGTGATCCAACAGGGGCTTACAGCTCCTACAATGAGCAGTTCTTC
CATSDPTGAYSSYNEQFF
>TRBJ1-3|TRBV5-1|few|.
TGCGCCAGCAGCCAGGGATTCTCTGGAAACACCATATATTTT
CASSQGFSGNTIYF
>TRBJ2-3|TRBV28|few|TRBD2
TGTGCCAGTTCTAAGCGGGGGGGCCGGGCAGATACGCAGTATTTT
CASSKRGGRADTQYF
>TRBJ2-1|TRBV5-1|many|.
TGCGCCAGCAGCTTGGAGGTGGCCCTCAGCAGTGAGCAGTTCTTC
CASSLEVALSSEQFF
>TRBJ2-2|TRBV18|few|.
TGTGCCAGCTCACCAACGGTGTCCGAGAACACCGGGGAGCTGTTTTTT
CASSPTVSENTGELFF
>TRBJ1-6|TRBV5-1|few|.
TGCGCCAGCAGCTTGGACCGGTTGCTTAATTCACCCCTCCACTTT
CASSLDRLLNSPLHF
>TRBJ2-7|TRBV3-1|many|TRBD2
TGTGCCAGCAGCCAAGGACTAGCGATCTCCTACGAGCAGTACTTC
CASSQGLAISYEQYF
>TRBJ1-1|TRBV5-1|many|.
TGCGCCAGCAGCCGGGACGTTGGGAATCGGGCTGAAGCTTTCTTT
CASSRDVGNRAEAFF
>TRBJ2-6|TRBV5-1|many|.
TGCGCCAGCAGCTTTATCGTAGGGAAGGGAAAGCTCTCTGGGGCCAACGTCCTGACTTTC
CASSFIVGKGKLSGANVLTF
>TRBJ2-1|TRBV25-1|many|.
TGTGCCAGCAGTGCAATCAATGAGCAGTTCTTC
CASSAINEQFF
>TRBJ1-5|TRBV6-2/TRBV6-3|many|.
TGTGCCAGCAGTTATCTTAAACAGCATAGCAATCAGCCCCAGCATTTT
CASSYLKQHSNQPQHF
>TRBJ2-7|TRBV7-2|many|.
TGTGCCAGCAGCTCAACACAGAGCCCACAGTACTTC
CASSSTQSPQYF
>TRBJ2-3|TRBV11-2|few|TRBD2
TGTGCCAGCAGCGTCGGACTAGCGGGAGGGATGGCAGATACGCAGTATTTT
CASSVGLAGGMADTQYF